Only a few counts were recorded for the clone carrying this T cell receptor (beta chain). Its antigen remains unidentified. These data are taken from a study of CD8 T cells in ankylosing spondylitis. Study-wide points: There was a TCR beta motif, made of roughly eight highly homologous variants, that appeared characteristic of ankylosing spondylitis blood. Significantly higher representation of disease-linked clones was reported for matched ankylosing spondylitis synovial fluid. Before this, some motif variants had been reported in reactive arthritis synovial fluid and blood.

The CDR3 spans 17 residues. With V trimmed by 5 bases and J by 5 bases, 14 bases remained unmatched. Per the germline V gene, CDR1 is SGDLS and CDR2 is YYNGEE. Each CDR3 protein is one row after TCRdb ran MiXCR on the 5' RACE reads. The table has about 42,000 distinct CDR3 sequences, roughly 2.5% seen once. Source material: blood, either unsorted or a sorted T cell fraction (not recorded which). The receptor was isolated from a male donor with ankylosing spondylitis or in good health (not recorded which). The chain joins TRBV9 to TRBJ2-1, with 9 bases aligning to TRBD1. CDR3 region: CASSFRTGGAGDNEQFF. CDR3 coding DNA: TGTGCCAGCAGTTTCAGAACAGGGGGCGCGGGGGACAATGAGCAGTTCTTC. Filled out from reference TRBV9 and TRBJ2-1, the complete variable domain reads DSGVTQTPKHLITATGQRVTLRCSPRSGDLSVYWYQQSLDQGLQFLIQYYNGEERAKGNILERFSAQQFPDLHSELNLSSLELGDSALYFCASSFRTGGAGDNEQFFGPGTRLTVL.